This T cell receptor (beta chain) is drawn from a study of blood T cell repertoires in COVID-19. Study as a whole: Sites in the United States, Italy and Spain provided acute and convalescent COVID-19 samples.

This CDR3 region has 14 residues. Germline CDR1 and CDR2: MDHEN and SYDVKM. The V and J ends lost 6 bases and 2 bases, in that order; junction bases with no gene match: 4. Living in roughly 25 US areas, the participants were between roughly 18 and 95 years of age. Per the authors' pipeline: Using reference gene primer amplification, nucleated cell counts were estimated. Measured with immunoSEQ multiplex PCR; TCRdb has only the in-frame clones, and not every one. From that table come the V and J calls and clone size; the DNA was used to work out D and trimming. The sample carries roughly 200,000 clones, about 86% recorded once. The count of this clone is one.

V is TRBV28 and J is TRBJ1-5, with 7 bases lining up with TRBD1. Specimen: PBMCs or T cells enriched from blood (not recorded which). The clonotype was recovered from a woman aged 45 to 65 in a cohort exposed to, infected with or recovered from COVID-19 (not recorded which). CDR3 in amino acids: CASSRQGGNQPQHF. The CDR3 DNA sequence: TGTGCCAGCAGCCGACAGGGAGGCAATCAGCCCCAGCATTTT.